Listed below are T cell receptor beta chains from one sample, sequenced in a study of Tregs in tolerant kidney transplant recipients. Sequencing used immunoSEQ multiplex PCR; TCRdb keeps in-frame clones, though not all of them. The table shows hundreds of thousands of clones, with about 80% occurring only once. Source material: CD4+ T cells from blood. The receptor source for this set is a human donor in good health. Both conserved end residues are part of each CDR3. The order of the fields is J gene, V gene, D gene, clone size, CDR3 protein, CDR3 DNA. The D gene is left open where the match is weak. A row's size may be missing; if present it is once, few, many or a size class.

TRBJ1-2 | TRBV2 | NA | NA | CASSENLYGYTF | TGTGCCAGCAGTGAAAACCTCTATGGCTACACCTTC
TRBJ2-1 | TRBV5-1 | NA | NA | CASSGATAGRDSYNEQFF | TGCGCCAGCAGCGGCGCGACAGCGGGCCGAGACTCCTACAATGAGCAGTTCTTC
TRBJ1-2 | TRBV7-9 | TRBD1 | NA | CASSLESQGAKTF | TGTGCCAGCAGCTTAGAGTCGCAGGGGGCGAAAACCTTC
TRBJ1-4 | TRBV7-9 | TRBD1 | NA | CASSPKADRASEKLFF | TGTGCCAGCAGCCCCAAGGCCGACAGGGCAAGCGAAAAACTGTTTTTT
TRBJ1-1 | TRBV6-6 | NA | NA | CASSYSQVHTEAFF | TGTGCCAGCAGTTACTCGCAGGTCCACACTGAAGCTTTCTTT
TRBJ1-5 | TRBV5-6 | NA | NA | CASSLAARVGQPQHF | TGTGCCAGCAGCTTGGCGGCCCGGGTTGGTCAGCCCCAGCATTTT
TRBJ2-1 | TRBV2 | TRBD2 | few | CASSLAGPSSNEQFF | TGTGCCAGCAGTTTAGCGGGGCCCTCGTCCAATGAGCAGTTCTTC
TRBJ2-3 | TRBV2 | TRBD2 | NA | CASSVFWVAGHTDTQYF | TGTGCCAGCAGTGTCTTCTGGGTAGCGGGGCACACAGATACGCAGTATTTT
TRBJ2-1 | TRBV9 | NA | NA | CASSVAVYNEQFF | TGTGCCAGCAGCGTAGCTGTATACAATGAGCAGTTCTTC
TRBJ2-5 | TRBV14 | NA | NA | CASSAGSRGETQYF | TGTGCCAGCAGCGCAGGGAGTCGTGGAGAGACCCAGTACTTC
TRBJ1-2 | TRBV13 | NA | NA | CASSPRQDPANYGYTF | TGTGCCAGCAGCCCAAGGCAGGACCCAGCTAACTATGGCTACACCTTC
TRBJ2-7 | TRBV5-1 | TRBD1 | NA | CASSLTGVFEQYF | TGCGCCAGCAGCCTGACAGGGGTCTTCGAGCAGTACTTC
TRBJ2-5 | TRBV5-1 | TRBD1 | NA | CASSNRKTGTGGQETQYF | TGCGCCAGCAGCAATCGAAAAACCGGGACAGGGGGCCAAGAGACCCAGTACTTC
TRBJ1-2 | TRBV6-5 | NA | NA | CASSYSGGPLHF | TGTGCCAGCAGTTACTCGGGGGGGCCGCTCCACTTC
TRBJ2-3 | TRBV18 | NA | NA | CASSPRWGFSNVEIGYF | TGTGCCAGCTCACCCCGTTGGGGGTTCAGCAACGTTGAGATCGGGTATTTT
TRBJ2-1 | TRBV6-5 | NA | once | CAIGRQGPHNEQFF | TGTGCCATAGGGAGGCAGGGTCCCCACAATGAGCAGTTCTTC
TRBJ1-4 | TRBV29-1 | NA | NA | CSGSNRSLNEKLFF | TGCAGCGGTTCCAACAGGTCCCTTAATGAAAAACTGTTTTTT
TRBJ2-2 | TRBV11-3 | NA | NA | CASSRTVNTGELFF | TGTGCCAGCAGCCGGACGGTAAACACCGGGGAGCTGTTTTTT
TRBJ2-7 | TRBV10-2 | NA | NA | CASSEDGYEQYF | TGCGCCAGCAGTGAGGACGGCTACGAGCAGTACTTC
TRBJ2-5 | TRBV19 | TRBD1 | NA | CASSLTMGQSQETQYF | TGTGCCAGTAGCCTAACGATGGGACAGTCACAAGAGACCCAGTACTTC